One sample yielded the 28 T cell receptor beta chains listed below, sequenced in a study of shared clonotypes between healthy human individuals. Some clones are missing from TCRdb's copy, which holds only in-frame ones; the method was immunoSEQ multiplex PCR. Of some 1,600,000 clones listed, 95% to 99% are singletons. The sequenced sample consisted of naive CD4+ T cells sorted from blood. This sample's subset: CD45RA+ positively selected. The receptors were gathered from a man aged 25-40 years in good health.

This clone has just one count. The V and J genes are TRBV19 and TRBJ2-7, with 9 bases aligning to TRBD1. Germline V lookup: CDR1 LNHDA, CDR2 SQIVND (reference sequence). The CDR3 totals 15 residues. V shed 5 bases and J 0 bases; nucleotides not matched to a gene: 5. The CDR3 DNA reads TGTGCCAGTAGTGGACAGGGGAAAAGCTCCTACGAGCAGTACTTC. Protein product: CASSGQGKSSYEQYF.

The chain has TRBV10-1 and TRBJ2-2; either TRBD1 or TRBD2 may supply D (5 bases each). Germline-derived CDR1 and CDR2 are WNHNN and SYGVQD (reference sequence). The CDR3 has 14 amino acids. V lost 3 bases and J 4 bases, leaving 9 bases between the germline ends. The CDR3 sequence: CASSDPGRTGELFF. CDR3 nucleotide sequence: TGCGCCAGCAGTGACCCGGGGCGCACCGGGGAGCTGTTTTTT.

V and J are TRBV2 and TRBJ2-3, with a tentative D call TRBD1 (6 bases). Germline CDR1 is SNHLY and CDR2 is FYNNEI. The CDR3 length is 14 residues. The V gene lost 6 bases and the J gene lost 4 bases, with 14 bases spanning the gap. CDR3 amino acids: CASRTTTGADTQYF. The DNA of the CDR3 is TGTGCCAGCAGAACCACGACAGGCGCAGATACGCAGTATTTT.

This clone was detected once. The chain employs TRBV19 and TRBJ2-7, with 14 bases lining up with TRBD2. The germline V gene encodes CDR1 LNHDA and CDR2 SQIVND (reference sequence). The CDR3 is made up of 15 amino acids. V shed 4 bases, J shed 6 bases, and the junction held 5 bases outside the gene matches. This CDR3 is CASSSPGLAGVEQYF. CDR3 coding DNA: TGTGCCAGTAGTAGCCCGGGACTAGCGGGAGTCGAGCAGTACTTC.

As to this clone: This sample also contains other DNA sequences that code for the same CDR3. The chain combines TRBV5-4 with TRBJ2-1; D remains ambiguous. The CDR3 extends over 13 amino acids. Germline assignment: CDR1 SGHNT and CDR2 YYREEE (reference sequence). V shed 3 bases and J shed 5 bases, with 9 bases lying between them. CDR3 DNA: TGTGCCAGCAGCTCCGGAGCTAACAATGAGCAGTTCTTC. This encodes CASSSGANNEQFF.

The rearrangement joins TRBV5-1 to TRBJ2-3; a weak D match, TRBD2 (5 bases). The CDR3 extends over 15 amino acids. Germline V CDR1 and CDR2: SGHRS, YFSETQ. V lost 4 bases, J lost 0 bases, and 12 bases lay in between. CDR3 coding DNA: TGCGCCAGCAGCACCAGCGGACCTAGCACAGATACGCAGTATTTT. Its translation: CASSTSGPSTDTQYF.

The CDR3 here is CASTPGQGLSGELFF. The CDR3 DNA is TGTGCCAGCACCCCGGGACAGGGGCTTTCCGGGGAGCTGTTTTTT. The genes are TRBV27 and TRBJ2-2; 10 bases map to TRBD1. Germline V gene sequence: CDR1 MNHEY, CDR2 SMNVEV (reference sequence). The length of the CDR3 is 15 residues. The V and J ends lost 7 bases and 6 bases, in that order; junction bases with no gene match: 8.

The chain is built from TRBV5-4 and TRBJ2-1; TRBD2 agrees at 13 bases. Germline V gene lookup returns CDR1 SGHNT and CDR2 YYREEE (reference sequence). V was pared by 4 bases and J by 14 bases, with 6 bases of the junction left unmatched. The CDR3 has 13 residues. The CDR3 reads CASSPELAGGKFF. The CDR3 bases are TGTGCCAGCAGCCCCGAACTAGCGGGAGGGAAGTTCTTC. Full variable domain (rest looked up from reference TRBV5-4 and TRBJ2-1): ETGVTQSPTHLIKTRGQQVTLRCSSQSGHNTVSWYQQALGQGPQFIFQYYREEENGRGNFPPRFSGLQFPNYSSELNVNALELDDSALYLCASSPELAGGKFFGPGTRLTVL.

V is TRBV19 and J is TRBJ1-5, with D tentatively TRBD1 (6 bases). This CDR3 has 14 residues. Trimming removed 1 base from V and 5 bases from J, with 9 bases in between. From germline, CDR1 is LNHDA and CDR2 SQIVND (reference sequence). The CDR3 region is CASSIGDKYQPQHF. The DNA of the CDR3 is TGTGCCAGTAGTATAGGGGACAAGTATCAGCCCCAGCATTTT.

To note about this clone: This sample includes further DNA sequences coding for the same CDR3. The chain uses TRBV5-1 and TRBJ2-2; TRBD2 matches 10 bases. Trimming removed 0 bases from V and 4 bases from J; junction bases left unmatched: 0. The V gene's germline CDR1 is SGHRS and CDR2 YFSETQ. The CDR3 consists of 15 residues. For the CDR3, the DNA is TGCGCCAGCAGCTTGGGACTAGCGGGCACCGGGGAGCTGTTTTTT. Its protein product is CASSLGLAGTGELFF.

The chain recombines TRBV28 with TRBJ2-7, with D unclear. The V gene's germline CDR1 is MDHEN and CDR2 SYDVKM. V lost 4 bases and J 1 base, leaving 11 bases between the germline ends. CDR3 length equals 14 residues. The CDR3: CASSSSGRSYEQYF. The CDR3 DNA reads as TGTGCCAGCAGTTCCTCAGGCCGTTCCTACGAGCAGTACTTC.

V gene TRBV10-3 combines with J gene TRBJ2-7; D call uncertain. This CDR3 has 17 amino acids. CDR1 and CDR2 (germline): ENHRY, SYGVKD. The germline V and J ends were trimmed by 6 bases and 2 bases, with 23 bases remaining between them. The CDR3 here is CAIRDPALRSETYEQYF. The CDR3 DNA reads as TGTGCCATCAGAGACCCGGCCCTACGCTCGGAGACCTACGAGCAGTACTTC.

This chain joins TRBV7-9 and TRBJ1-1, with D unresolved. The germline V and J ends were trimmed by 3 bases and 3 bases, with 8 bases remaining between them. The germline V gene has CDR1 SEHNR and CDR2 FQNEAQ (reference sequence). CDR3 length: 13 residues. Here the CDR3 DNA reads TGTGCCAGCAGCTTCGGAAGAGACACTGAAGCTTTCTTT. Amino acids: CASSFGRDTEAFF.

V is TRBV5-4 and J is TRBJ2-6; D gene unclear. CDR3 length: 18 amino acids. Between the trimmed V and J ends, which lost 0 bases and 0 bases, there was a span of 13 bases. Germline V CDR1 and CDR2: SGHNT, YYREEE (reference sequence). The CDR3 region is CASSLGLQTSSGANVLTF. The CDR3, as DNA: TGTGCCAGCAGCTTGGGCTTACAAACAAGCTCTGGGGCCAACGTCCTGACTTTC.

The chain links TRBV5-8 to TRBJ2-3, with TRBD1 as a possible D gene (5 bases). Trimming stripped 7 bases from V and 0 bases from J, with 15 bases between. The CDR3 is 15 residues long. CDR1 is SGHTS and CDR2 is YDEGEE in the germline V gene. DNA of the CDR3: TGTGCCAGCTTCCTGACAGCAACTAGCACAGATACGCAGTATTTT. This gives the protein CASFLTATSTDTQYF. The whole variable domain, remainder taken from reference TRBV5-8 and TRBJ2-3, is EAGVTQSPTHLIKTRGQQATLRCSPISGHTSVYWYQQALGLGLQFLLWYDEGEERNRGNFPPRFSGRQFPNYSSELNVNALELEDSALYLCASFLTATSTDTQYFGPGTRLTVL.

J is TRBJ2-7 and V is TRBV11-2; the match to TRBD2 covers 7 bases. This CDR3 spans 15 amino acids. V was clipped by 1 base and J by 3 bases; unmatched bases: 6. In germline, CDR1 is SGHAT, CDR2 FQNNGV. The CDR3: CASSLGRGIGYEQYF. Here the CDR3 DNA reads TGTGCCAGCAGCTTAGGGCGGGGGATTGGCTACGAGCAGTACTTC.

This chain links TRBV4-1 with TRBJ2-1; D might be TRBD2 (7 bases). This CDR3 is 15 amino acids long. Germline CDR1 MGHRA, CDR2 YSYEKL. V dropped 1 base and J dropped 5 bases, with 12 bases sitting between them. CDR3 coding DNA: TGCGCCAGCAGCCAAGTCACAGGGAGGGACAATGAGCAGTTCTTC. Translating it yields CASSQVTGRDNEQFF.

About this clone itself: Other DNA sequences in this specimen translate into the identical CDR3. The chain couples TRBV7-2 to TRBJ1-1; tentatively, D is TRBD1 (5 bases). V was clipped by 3 bases and J by 8 bases, with 10 bases between them. Germline values: CDR1 SGHTA, CDR2 FQGNSA. The CDR3 loop spans 12 amino acids. In DNA form, the CDR3 reads TGTGCCAGCAGCTTTGGCAGGGTGGAAGCTTTCTTT. Protein sequence: CASSFGRVEAFF.

DNA for the CDR3: TGTGCCAGCTACTATAGTAACAGGTACCAAGAGACCCAGTACTTC. This gives the protein CASYYSNRYQETQYF. The chain uses TRBV5-6 and TRBJ2-5, with D maybe TRBD1 (5 bases). CDR1 and CDR2 (germline): SGHDT, YYEEEE. The CDR3 runs 15 residues. Between the trimmed V and J ends, which lost 7 bases and 0 bases, there was a span of 16 bases.

This rearrangement joins TRBV6-1 to TRBJ1-2, with 7 positions matching TRBD1. The length of the CDR3 is 14 residues. V lost 5 bases, J lost 2 bases, and 5 bases stayed unmatched. Per germline, CDR1 MNHNS and CDR2 SASEGT. CDR3 DNA: TGTGCCAGCAGTAAAGGGGGCTCCAACTATGGCTACACCTTC. Protein sequence: CASSKGGSNYGYTF.

The chain uses TRBV5-1 and TRBJ2-2; D tentatively fits TRBD1 or TRBD2 (5 bases each). This CDR3 is built from 14 residues. The germline V and J ends were trimmed by 2 bases and 6 bases, with 11 bases remaining between them. From germline, CDR1 is SGHRS and CDR2 YFSETQ. The CDR3 here is CASSFRELSGELFF. The CDR3 DNA is TGCGCCAGCAGCTTCAGGGAGTTGTCCGGGGAGCTGTTTTTT. Drawing the rest from reference TRBV5-1 and TRBJ2-2, the complete variable domain is KAGVTQTPRYLIKTRGQQVTLSCSPISGHRSVSWYQQTPGQGLQFLFEYFSETQRNKGNFPGRFSGRQFSNSRSEMNVSTLELGDSALYLCASSFRELSGELFFGEGSRLTVL.

The chain is built from TRBV25-1 and TRBJ1-1; no clear D gene. The CDR3 is made up of 12 amino acids. The V and J ends lost 4 bases and 1 base respectively, with 4 bases between them. Germline V lookup: CDR1 MGHDK, CDR2 SYGVNS. The CDR3 protein is CASSGPNTEAFF. The CDR3 region has the DNA TGTGCCAGCAGTGGACCGAACACTGAAGCTTTCTTT.

The chain joins TRBV28 to TRBJ1-2; 10 bases align to TRBD1. V lost 7 bases to trimming and J lost 6 bases; unmatched junction nucleotides: 5. This CDR3 has 13 residues. Germline assignment: CDR1 MDHEN and CDR2 SYDVKM. Here the CDR3 reads CASTLGQGHGYTF. CDR3 in DNA: TGTGCCAGCACCCTGGGACAGGGGCATGGCTACACCTTC.

To note about this clone: The sample has other DNA sequences that encode this CDR3 too. The chain recombines TRBV28 with TRBJ1-5; D is ambiguous. CDR1 is MDHEN, CDR2 SYDVKM, per germline. Trimming pared 5 bases from V and 2 bases from J, leaving 7 bases between. There are 13 residues in the CDR3. CDR3 sequence (DNA): TGTGCCAGCAGTCCGCAAGGCAATCAGCCCCAGCATTTT. It translates to CASSPQGNQPQHF.

The J gene is TRBJ2-1, the V gene TRBV2; 7 bases match TRBD2. The ends lost 4 bases at V and 3 bases at J; junction bases unmatched: 21. Germline assignment: CDR1 SNHLY and CDR2 FYNNEI. The CDR3 is made up of 20 amino acids. CDR3 sequence reads: CASSVLVPAGSGLGYNEQFF. The CDR3 bases are TGTGCCAGCAGTGTCCTGGTCCCAGCGGGGTCGGGGTTGGGCTACAATGAGCAGTTCTTC.

J is TRBJ1-2 and V is TRBV7-9; no definite D call. CDR1 is SEHNR, CDR2 FQNEAQ, per germline (reference sequence). This CDR3 has 15 residues. Trimming removed 8 bases from V and 0 bases from J, with 16 bases in between. Written as DNA, the CDR3 is TGTGCCAGCCAGGTTAAGGAACCGCCTAACTATGGCTACACCTTC. This sequence encodes CASQVKEPPNYGYTF.

The chain joins TRBV7-2 to TRBJ2-7; TRBD1 might be the D (6 bases). Trimming cost V 1 base and J 13 bases, with 14 bases left between them. The CDR3 spans 12 residues. The germline V gene has CDR1 SGHTA and CDR2 FQGNSA. As DNA, the CDR3 is TGTGCCAGCAGCTTAGTGGGGGCGAAGGGTTACTTC. Protein: CASSLVGAKGYF.

The V gene is TRBV5-4, the J gene TRBJ2-7, with TRBD2 identical over 14 bases. This CDR3 spans 17 amino acids. Looked up from germline, CDR1 is SGHNT and CDR2 is YYREEE (reference sequence). With V trimmed by 1 base and J by 3 bases, 6 bases remained unmatched. The CDR3 is CASSLRGLAGVNYEQYF. The CDR3 DNA follows: TGTGCCAGCAGCTTGCGGGGACTAGCGGGAGTCAACTACGAGCAGTACTTC.